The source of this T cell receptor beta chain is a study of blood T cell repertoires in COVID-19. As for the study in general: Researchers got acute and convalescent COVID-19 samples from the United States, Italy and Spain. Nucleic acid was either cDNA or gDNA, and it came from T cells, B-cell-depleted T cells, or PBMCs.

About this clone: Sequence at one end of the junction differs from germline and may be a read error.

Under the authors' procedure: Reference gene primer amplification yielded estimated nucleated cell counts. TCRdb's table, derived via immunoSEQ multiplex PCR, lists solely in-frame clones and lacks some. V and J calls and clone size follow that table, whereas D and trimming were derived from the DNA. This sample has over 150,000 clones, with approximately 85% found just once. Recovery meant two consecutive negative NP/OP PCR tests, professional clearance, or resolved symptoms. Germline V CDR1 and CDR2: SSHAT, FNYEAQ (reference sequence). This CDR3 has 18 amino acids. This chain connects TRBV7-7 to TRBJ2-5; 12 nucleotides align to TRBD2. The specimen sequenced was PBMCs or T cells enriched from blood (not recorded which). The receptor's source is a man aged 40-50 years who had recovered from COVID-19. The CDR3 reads CASSTLGGTSGLPETQYF. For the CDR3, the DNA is TGTGCTAGCAGCACCCTCGGGGGGACTAGCGGGTTACCAGAGACCCAGTACTTC.